These T cell receptor beta chains were read from a single sample in a study of T cell responses to AZD1222 COVID-19 vaccine. Measured with immunoSEQ multiplex PCR; TCRdb has only the in-frame clones, and not every one. The sample consists of 70,000 to 95,000 clones, 85% to 90% of them appearing once. This specimen was peripheral blood, taken 28 days after the second AZD1222 dose. The receptors were sampled from an adult who received the AZD1222 COVID-19 vaccine. The CDR3 runs from the conserved cysteine through the conserved F or W. D genes are given only for firm matches. Expanded clones are given a class, and other clones once, few, many or no size at all.

abundance: NA; v_gene: TRBV11-1; d_gene: NA; j_gene: TRBJ2-7; CDR3aa: CASSDRVTEQYF; CDR3nt: TGTGCCAGCAGCGATAGGGTAACGGAGCAGTACTTC
abundance: NA; v_gene: TRBV19; d_gene: TRBD2; j_gene: TRBJ2-5; CDR3aa: CASSIPGRGRKETQYF; CDR3nt: TGTGCCAGTAGTATTCCGGGGAGGGGCCGAAAAGAGACCCAGTACTTC
abundance: NA; v_gene: TRBV30; d_gene: TRBD1; j_gene: TRBJ1-1; CDR3aa: CAWGYGQGWVEAFF; CDR3nt: TGTGCCTGGGGGTACGGACAGGGTTGGGTGGAAGCTTTCTTT
abundance: NA; v_gene: TRBV19; d_gene: TRBD1; j_gene: TRBJ2-7; CDR3aa: CATEIQGAYEQYF; CDR3nt: TGTGCCACTGAAATACAGGGGGCCTACGAGCAGTACTTC
abundance: NA; v_gene: TRBV3-1/TRBV3-2; d_gene: TRBD2; j_gene: TRBJ2-1; CDR3aa: CASSQGLASYNEQFF; CDR3nt: TGTGCCAGCAGCCAAGGACTAGCGTCCTACAATGAGCAGTTCTTC
abundance: NA; v_gene: TRBV3-1/TRBV3-2; d_gene: NA; j_gene: TRBJ2-3; CDR3aa: CASSQEIASERDTQYF; CDR3nt: TGTGCCAGCAGCCAAGAAATTGCTAGCGAGAGGGATACGCAGTATTTT
abundance: NA; v_gene: TRBV11-2; d_gene: NA; j_gene: TRBJ1-1; CDR3aa: CASSPGWSTEAFF; CDR3nt: TGTGCCAGCAGCCCCGGTTGGAGCACTGAAGCTTTCTTT
abundance: NA; v_gene: TRBV19; d_gene: TRBD1; j_gene: TRBJ1-5; CDR3aa: CASSNQGAQQPQHF; CDR3nt: TGTGCCAGTAGTAACCAGGGGGCCCAACAGCCCCAGCATTTT
abundance: NA; v_gene: TRBV30; d_gene: NA; j_gene: TRBJ2-1; CDR3aa: CAWSGGSPYNEQFF; CDR3nt: TGTGCCTGGAGTGGGGGGTCCCCCTACAATGAGCAGTTCTTC
abundance: NA; v_gene: TRBV7-9; d_gene: TRBD2; j_gene: TRBJ2-3; CDR3aa: CASSPKIRLAGVGDTQYF; CDR3nt: TGTGCCAGCAGCCCCAAGATTCGGCTAGCGGGAGTAGGAGATACGCAGTATTTT
abundance: NA; v_gene: TRBV11-3; d_gene: NA; j_gene: TRBJ2-7; CDR3aa: CASSSGRGTEQYF; CDR3nt: TGTGCCAGCAGCTCCGGACGGGGGACTGAGCAGTACTTC
abundance: NA; v_gene: TRBV9; d_gene: TRBD1; j_gene: TRBJ2-2; CDR3aa: CASSVGPGQVWNTGELFF; CDR3nt: TGTGCCAGCAGCGTAGGGCCCGGACAGGTTTGGAACACCGGGGAGCTGTTTTTT
abundance: NA; v_gene: TRBV5-6; d_gene: NA; j_gene: TRBJ1-1; CDR3aa: CASSWRGEAFF; CDR3nt: TGTGCCAGCAGCTGGAGGGGGGAAGCTTTCTTT
abundance: once; v_gene: TRBV6-2/TRBV6-3; d_gene: NA; j_gene: TRBJ1-4; CDR3aa: CASSYVPGFEKLFF; CDR3nt: TGTGCCAGCAGTTACGTGCCAGGGTTTGAAAAACTGTTTTTT
abundance: NA; v_gene: TRBV6-4; d_gene: NA; j_gene: TRBJ1-1; CDR3aa: CASSGLGGFEAFF; CDR3nt: TGTGCCAGCAGCGGGTTGGGGGGCTTTGAAGCTTTCTTT
abundance: NA; v_gene: TRBV28; d_gene: TRBD1; j_gene: TRBJ2-3; CDR3aa: CASSQRQGPDTQYF; CDR3nt: TGTGCCAGCAGTCAAAGACAGGGGCCCGATACGCAGTATTTT
abundance: NA; v_gene: TRBV5-1; d_gene: NA; j_gene: TRBJ2-7; CDR3aa: CASSPRLGEVGNEQYF; CDR3nt: TGCGCCAGCAGCCCCCGTCTGGGCGAGGTGGGCAACGAGCAGTACTTC
abundance: NA; v_gene: TRBV6-6; d_gene: TRBD1; j_gene: TRBJ1-4; CDR3aa: CASSSGTGLSEKLFF; CDR3nt: TGTGCCAGCAGCTCCGGGACAGGGCTTTCGGAAAAACTGTTTTTT
abundance: NA; v_gene: TRBV6-5; d_gene: NA; j_gene: TRBJ1-3; CDR3aa: CASTSGNTIYF; CDR3nt: TGTGCCAGCACGTCTGGAAACACCATATATTTT
abundance: NA; v_gene: TRBV5-5; d_gene: TRBD2; j_gene: TRBJ2-1; CDR3aa: CASSPIWGGSYNEQFF; CDR3nt: TGTGCCAGCAGCCCGATATGGGGGGGCTCCTACAATGAGCAGTTCTTC
abundance: NA; v_gene: TRBV6-5; d_gene: NA; j_gene: TRBJ1-1; CDR3aa: CASSYSDANTEAFF; CDR3nt: TGTGCCAGCAGTTACTCGGACGCGAACACTGAAGCTTTCTTT
abundance: NA; v_gene: TRBV28; d_gene: TRBD2; j_gene: TRBJ2-7; CDR3aa: CASRPTSGSTYEQYF; CDR3nt: TGTGCCAGCAGGCCCACTAGCGGGAGTACCTACGAGCAGTACTTC
abundance: few; v_gene: TRBV20-1; d_gene: TRBD2; j_gene: TRBJ2-7; CDR3aa: CSASILAGAYEQYF; CDR3nt: TGCAGTGCTAGTATTCTAGCGGGAGCCTACGAGCAGTACTTC
abundance: medium-sized; v_gene: TRBV7-9; d_gene: TRBD2; j_gene: TRBJ2-1; CDR3aa: CASSLAAGDYNEQFF; CDR3nt: TGTGCCAGCAGCTTAGCTGCGGGAGACTACAATGAGCAGTTCTTC
abundance: NA; v_gene: TRBV29-1; d_gene: NA; j_gene: TRBJ1-1; CDR3aa: CSVLVLAGAFF; CDR3nt: TGCAGCGTTCTCGTATTAGCGGGGGCTTTCTTT
abundance: NA; v_gene: TRBV2; d_gene: NA; j_gene: TRBJ2-3; CDR3aa: CASREADYYTDTQYF; CDR3nt: TGTGCCAGCAGGGAAGCCGACTACTACACAGATACGCAGTATTTT
abundance: NA; v_gene: TRBV27; d_gene: NA; j_gene: TRBJ2-7; CDR3aa: CASSSPWAGTYEQYF; CDR3nt: TGTGCCAGCAGTTCCCCCTGGGCGGGAACCTACGAGCAGTACTTC
abundance: NA; v_gene: TRBV5-8; d_gene: TRBD1; j_gene: TRBJ2-1; CDR3aa: CASLFRGLPEQFF; CDR3nt: TGTGCCAGCTTGTTTAGGGGGCTTCCGGAGCAGTTCTTC
abundance: NA; v_gene: TRBV11-2; d_gene: TRBD1; j_gene: TRBJ2-3; CDR3aa: CASSRGQGETDTQYF; CDR3nt: TGTGCCAGCAGCCGGGGACAGGGGGAGACAGATACGCAGTATTTT
abundance: NA; v_gene: TRBV29-1; d_gene: NA; j_gene: TRBJ1-1; CDR3aa: CSVSEGTNTEAFF; CDR3nt: TGCAGCGTTAGCGAGGGAACGAACACTGAAGCTTTCTTT
abundance: NA; v_gene: TRBV7-2; d_gene: NA; j_gene: TRBJ2-5; CDR3aa: CASSLAGTAFQETQYF; CDR3nt: TGTGCCAGCAGCTTAGCCGGGACGGCTTTTCAAGAGACCCAGTACTTC
abundance: NA; v_gene: TRBV19; d_gene: NA; j_gene: TRBJ2-5; CDR3aa: CASRGRGETQYF; CDR3nt: TGTGCCAGTAGGGGTAGAGGAGAGACCCAGTACTTC
abundance: NA; v_gene: TRBV29-1; d_gene: NA; j_gene: TRBJ1-5; CDR3aa: CSVEVGDAQPQHF; CDR3nt: TGCAGCGTTGAGGTGGGGGATGCCCAGCCCCAGCATTTT
abundance: NA; v_gene: TRBV4-2; d_gene: NA; j_gene: TRBJ2-1; CDR3aa: CASSQDHGGYEQFF; CDR3nt: TGTGCCAGCAGCCAAGATCACGGAGGCTATGAGCAGTTCTTC
abundance: NA; v_gene: TRBV5-1; d_gene: NA; j_gene: TRBJ1-5; CDR3aa: CASSLQGLINQPQHF; CDR3nt: TGCGCCAGCAGTCTACAGGGTTTAATAAATCAGCCCCAGCATTTT
abundance: NA; v_gene: TRBV7-2; d_gene: TRBD1; j_gene: TRBJ1-1; CDR3aa: CASSLGRQGGAFF; CDR3nt: TGTGCCAGCAGCTTAGGGCGACAGGGGGGAGCTTTCTTT
abundance: NA; v_gene: TRBV6-5; d_gene: TRBD2; j_gene: TRBJ2-1; CDR3aa: CASSLGLAGGDEQFF; CDR3nt: TGTGCCAGCAGCCTAGGACTAGCGGGGGGGGATGAGCAGTTCTTC
abundance: few; v_gene: TRBV6-2/TRBV6-3; d_gene: NA; j_gene: TRBJ2-1; CDR3aa: CASSDPPPSDEQFF; CDR3nt: TGTGCCAGCAGCGACCCACCCCCCTCTGATGAGCAGTTCTTC
abundance: NA; v_gene: TRBV24-1; d_gene: TRBD2; j_gene: TRBJ2-1; CDR3aa: CARTRDYHNEQFF; CDR3nt: TGTGCCAGAACCCGGGACTACCACAATGAGCAGTTCTTC
abundance: NA; v_gene: TRBV6-5; d_gene: NA; j_gene: TRBJ1-6; CDR3aa: CASRVADNSPLHF; CDR3nt: TGTGCCAGCAGGGTCGCCGACAATTCACCCCTCCACTTT
abundance: NA; v_gene: TRBV9; d_gene: NA; j_gene: TRBJ1-1; CDR3aa: CASSVGWGNEAFF; CDR3nt: TGTGCCAGCAGCGTAGGGTGGGGGAACGAAGCTTTCTTT
abundance: NA; v_gene: TRBV4-3; d_gene: TRBD2; j_gene: TRBJ2-7; CDR3aa: CASSQDGWGGEQYF; CDR3nt: TGCGCCAGCAGCCAAGATGGTTGGGGGGGCGAGCAGTACTTC
abundance: NA; v_gene: TRBV29-1; d_gene: NA; j_gene: TRBJ1-2; CDR3aa: CSAPEGTNYGYTF; CDR3nt: TGCAGCGCCCCCGAGGGGACTAACTATGGCTACACCTTC
abundance: NA; v_gene: TRBV30; d_gene: NA; j_gene: TRBJ2-4; CDR3aa: CACITRAAKNIQYF; CDR3nt: TGTGCCTGTATTACCAGAGCTGCCAAAAACATTCAGTACTTC
abundance: NA; v_gene: TRBV5-6; d_gene: TRBD1; j_gene: TRBJ2-7; CDR3aa: CASSLDIRGYYEQYF; CDR3nt: TGTGCCAGCAGCTTGGATATCAGGGGGTACTACGAGCAGTACTTC
abundance: NA; v_gene: TRBV7-9; d_gene: NA; j_gene: TRBJ2-7; CDR3aa: CASSLRQDDYEQYF; CDR3nt: TGTGCCAGCAGCTTACGACAGGACGACTACGAGCAGTACTTC
abundance: NA; v_gene: TRBV6-2/TRBV6-3; d_gene: NA; j_gene: TRBJ1-4; CDR3aa: CASSYRWTGGEKLFF; CDR3nt: TGTGCCAGCAGTTACCGATGGACCGGCGGTGAAAAACTGTTTTTT
abundance: NA; v_gene: TRBV2; d_gene: NA; j_gene: TRBJ2-7; CDR3aa: CASSAGPGSEQYF; CDR3nt: TGTGCCAGCAGCGCGGGGCCTGGGAGCGAGCAGTACTTC
abundance: NA; v_gene: TRBV29-1; d_gene: TRBD1; j_gene: TRBJ2-5; CDR3aa: CSVELTGVQETQYF; CDR3nt: TGCAGCGTTGAACTGACAGGGGTCCAAGAGACCCAGTACTTC
abundance: once; v_gene: TRBV29-1; d_gene: NA; j_gene: TRBJ2-2; CDR3aa: CSVGATVEPGELFF; CDR3nt: TGCAGCGTCGGGGCCACAGTCGAGCCTGGGGAGCTGTTTTTT
abundance: NA; v_gene: TRBV11-2; d_gene: TRBD1; j_gene: TRBJ2-5; CDR3aa: CASSRQTGGETQYF; CDR3nt: TGTGCCAGCAGCCGACAAACAGGGGGAGAGACCCAGTACTTC
abundance: NA; v_gene: TRBV12-3/TRBV12-4; d_gene: NA; j_gene: TRBJ1-1; CDR3aa: CASSSLDRYEAFF; CDR3nt: TGTGCCAGCAGTTCCCTCGACAGGTATGAAGCTTTCTTT
abundance: NA; v_gene: TRBV29-1; d_gene: TRBD1; j_gene: TRBJ1-1; CDR3aa: CSAGQGMNTEAFF; CDR3nt: TGCAGCGCAGGACAGGGTATGAACACTGAAGCTTTCTTT
abundance: NA; v_gene: TRBV5-5; d_gene: TRBD1; j_gene: TRBJ2-1; CDR3aa: CASSVDRAGNEQFF; CDR3nt: TGTGCCAGCAGCGTGGACAGGGCCGGCAATGAGCAGTTCTTC
abundance: NA; v_gene: TRBV7-8; d_gene: TRBD2; j_gene: TRBJ2-1; CDR3aa: CASRRTSGISYNEQFF; CDR3nt: TGTGCCAGCAGGAGGACTAGCGGAATCTCCTACAATGAGCAGTTCTTC
abundance: NA; v_gene: TRBV4-2; d_gene: NA; j_gene: TRBJ2-3; CDR3aa: CASSQDGTDTQYF; CDR3nt: TGTGCCAGCAGCCAAGACGGCACAGATACGCAGTATTTT